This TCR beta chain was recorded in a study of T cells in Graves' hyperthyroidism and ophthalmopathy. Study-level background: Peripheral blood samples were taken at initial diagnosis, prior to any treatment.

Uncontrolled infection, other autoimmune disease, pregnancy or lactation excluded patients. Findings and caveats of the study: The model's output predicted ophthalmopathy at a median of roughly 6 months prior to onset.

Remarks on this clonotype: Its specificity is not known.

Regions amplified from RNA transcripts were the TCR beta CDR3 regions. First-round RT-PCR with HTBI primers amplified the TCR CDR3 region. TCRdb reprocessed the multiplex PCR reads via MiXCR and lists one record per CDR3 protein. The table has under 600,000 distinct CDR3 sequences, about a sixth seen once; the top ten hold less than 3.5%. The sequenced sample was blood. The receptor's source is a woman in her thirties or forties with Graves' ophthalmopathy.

CDR3 DNA sequence: TGCAGCGTTGTTGGCGTATCCCAGGATAATGAGCAGTTCTTC. Protein sequence: CSVVGVSQDNEQFF. The chain carries TRBV29-1 and TRBJ2-1; D gene unclear. Germline values: CDR1 SQVTM, CDR2 ANQGSEA. The CDR3 extends over 14 amino acids. Trimming shortened V by 4 bases and J by 7 bases, and 17 bases separated the two germline ends.